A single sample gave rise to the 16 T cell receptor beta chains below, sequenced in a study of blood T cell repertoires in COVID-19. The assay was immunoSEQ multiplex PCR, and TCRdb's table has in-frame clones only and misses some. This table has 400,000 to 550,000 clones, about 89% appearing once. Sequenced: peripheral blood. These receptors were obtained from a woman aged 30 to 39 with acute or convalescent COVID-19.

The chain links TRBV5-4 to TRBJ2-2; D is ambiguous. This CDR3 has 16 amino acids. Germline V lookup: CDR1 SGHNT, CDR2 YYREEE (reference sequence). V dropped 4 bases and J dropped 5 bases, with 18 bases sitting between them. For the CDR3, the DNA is TGTGCCAGCAGCCGTACTGGCGGCTTTATTACCGGGGAGCTGTTTTTT. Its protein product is CASSRTGGFITGELFF.

The CDR3: CASSLGGRGYYGYTF. The CDR3 coding sequence is TGCGCCAGCAGCTTGGGCGGACGGGGATACTATGGCTACACCTTC. J is TRBJ1-2 and V is TRBV5-1; unclear D gene. The CDR3 runs 15 residues. V was shortened by 0 bases and J by 3 bases, with 12 bases between the two germline ends. The germline gives CDR1 SGHRS, CDR2 YFSETQ.

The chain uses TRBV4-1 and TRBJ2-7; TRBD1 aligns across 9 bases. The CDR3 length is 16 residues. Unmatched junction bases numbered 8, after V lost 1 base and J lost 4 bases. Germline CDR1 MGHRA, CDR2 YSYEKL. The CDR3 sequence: CASSQVVGTGNYEQYF. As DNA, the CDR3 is TGCGCCAGCAGCCAAGTGGTTGGGACAGGGAATTACGAGCAGTACTTC.

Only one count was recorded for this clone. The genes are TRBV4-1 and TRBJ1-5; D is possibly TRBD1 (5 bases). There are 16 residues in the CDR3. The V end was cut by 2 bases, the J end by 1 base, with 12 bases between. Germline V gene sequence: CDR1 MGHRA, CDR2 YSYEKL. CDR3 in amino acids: CASSQMGGGSNQPQHF. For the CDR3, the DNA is TGCGCCAGCAGCCAAATGGGGGGGGGAAGCAATCAGCCCCAGCATTTT.

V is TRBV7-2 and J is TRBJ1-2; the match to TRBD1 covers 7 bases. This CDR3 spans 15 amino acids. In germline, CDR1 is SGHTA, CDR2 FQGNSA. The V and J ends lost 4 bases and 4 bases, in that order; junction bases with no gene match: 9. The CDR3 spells CASSWRDSSLYGYTF. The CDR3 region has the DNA TGTGCCAGCAGCTGGAGGGACAGTTCCCTCTATGGCTACACCTTC. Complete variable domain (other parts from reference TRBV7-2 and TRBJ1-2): GAGVSQSPSNKVTEKGKDVELRCDPISGHTALYWYRQSLGQGLEFLIYFQGNSAPDKSGLPSDRFSAERTGGSVSTLTIQRTQQEDSAVYLCASSWRDSSLYGYTFGSGTRLTVV.

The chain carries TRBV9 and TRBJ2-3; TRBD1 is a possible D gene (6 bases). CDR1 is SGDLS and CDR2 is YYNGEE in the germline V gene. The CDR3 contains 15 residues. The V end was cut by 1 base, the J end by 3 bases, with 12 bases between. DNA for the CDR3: TGTGCCAGCAGCGTACTTGACAGGTTTACAGATACGCAGTATTTT. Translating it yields CASSVLDRFTDTQYF.

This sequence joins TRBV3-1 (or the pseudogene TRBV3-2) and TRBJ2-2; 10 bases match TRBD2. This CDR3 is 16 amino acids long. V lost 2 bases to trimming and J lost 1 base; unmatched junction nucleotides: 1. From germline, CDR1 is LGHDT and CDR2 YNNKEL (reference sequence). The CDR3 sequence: CASSQIAGGNTGELFF. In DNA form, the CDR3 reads TGTGCCAGCAGCCAAATAGCGGGGGGGAACACCGGGGAGCTGTTTTTT.

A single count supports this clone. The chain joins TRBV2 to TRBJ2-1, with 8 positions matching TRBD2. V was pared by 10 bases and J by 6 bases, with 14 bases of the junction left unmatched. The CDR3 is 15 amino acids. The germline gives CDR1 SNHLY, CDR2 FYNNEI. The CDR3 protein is CATSFRGGRGNEQFF. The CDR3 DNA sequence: TGTGCCACCTCCTTCCGGGGGGGCCGGGGCAATGAGCAGTTCTTC. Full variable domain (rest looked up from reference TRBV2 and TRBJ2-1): EPEVTQTPSHQVTQMGQEVILRCVPISNHLYFYWYRQILGQKVEFLVSFYNNEISEKSEIFDDQFSVERPDGSNFTLKIRSTKLEDSAMYFCATSFRGGRGNEQFFGPGTRLTVL.

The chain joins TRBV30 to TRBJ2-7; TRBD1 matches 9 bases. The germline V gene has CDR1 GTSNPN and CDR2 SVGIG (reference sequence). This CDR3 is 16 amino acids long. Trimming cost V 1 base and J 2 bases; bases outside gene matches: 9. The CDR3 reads CAWSDPGTGNAYEQYF. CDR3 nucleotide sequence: TGTGCCTGGAGTGACCCCGGGACAGGGAACGCCTACGAGCAGTACTTC.

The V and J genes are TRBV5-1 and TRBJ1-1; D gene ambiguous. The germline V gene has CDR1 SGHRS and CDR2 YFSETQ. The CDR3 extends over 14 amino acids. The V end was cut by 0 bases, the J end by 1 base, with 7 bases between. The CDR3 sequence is CASSLAPGNTEAFF. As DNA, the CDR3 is TGCGCCAGCAGCTTGGCCCCAGGGAACACTGAAGCTTTCTTT.

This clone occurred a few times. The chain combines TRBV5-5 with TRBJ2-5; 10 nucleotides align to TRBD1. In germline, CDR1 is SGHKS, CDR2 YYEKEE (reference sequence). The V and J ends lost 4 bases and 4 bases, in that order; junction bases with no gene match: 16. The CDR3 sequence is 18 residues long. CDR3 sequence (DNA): TGTGCCAGCAGCACTGGGACAGGGGCCTATACTCGGGGAGAGACCCAGTACTTC. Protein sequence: CASSTGTGAYTRGETQYF.

The CDR3 reads CASSLQFISGNTIYF. CDR3 bases: TGTGCCAGCAGCTTACAGTTTATCTCTGGAAACACCATATATTTT. J is TRBJ1-3 and V is TRBV7-9, with D unresolved. V dropped 2 bases and J dropped 0 bases, with 8 bases sitting between them. This CDR3 region has 15 residues. Germline V gene data show CDR1 as SEHNR and CDR2 as FQNEAQ (reference sequence).

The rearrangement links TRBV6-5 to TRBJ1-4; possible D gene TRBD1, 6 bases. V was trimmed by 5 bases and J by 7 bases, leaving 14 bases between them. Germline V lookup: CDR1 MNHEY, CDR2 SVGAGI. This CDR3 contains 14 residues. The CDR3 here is CASSLQGGSEKLFF. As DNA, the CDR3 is TGTGCCAGCAGTCTACAGGGCGGTAGTGAAAAACTGTTTTTT.

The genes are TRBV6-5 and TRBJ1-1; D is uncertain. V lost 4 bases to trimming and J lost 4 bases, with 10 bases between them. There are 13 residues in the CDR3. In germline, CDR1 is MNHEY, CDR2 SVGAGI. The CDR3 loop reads CASSLWRSTEAFF. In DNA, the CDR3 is TGTGCCAGCAGTTTGTGGAGAAGCACTGAAGCTTTCTTT.

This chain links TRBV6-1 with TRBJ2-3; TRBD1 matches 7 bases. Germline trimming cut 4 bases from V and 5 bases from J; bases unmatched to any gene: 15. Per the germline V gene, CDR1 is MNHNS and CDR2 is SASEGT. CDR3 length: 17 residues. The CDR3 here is CASSAHLLTGLVDTQYF. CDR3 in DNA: TGTGCCAGCAGTGCACATCTCCTGACAGGGTTGGTAGATACGCAGTATTTT.

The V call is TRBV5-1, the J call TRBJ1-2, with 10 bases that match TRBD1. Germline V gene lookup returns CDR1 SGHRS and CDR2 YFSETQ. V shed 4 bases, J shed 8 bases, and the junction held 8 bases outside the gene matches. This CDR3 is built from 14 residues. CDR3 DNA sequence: TGCGCCAGCAGCGAGGGGGACAGGGGAGGCGGCTACACCTTC. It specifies CASSEGDRGGGYTF.